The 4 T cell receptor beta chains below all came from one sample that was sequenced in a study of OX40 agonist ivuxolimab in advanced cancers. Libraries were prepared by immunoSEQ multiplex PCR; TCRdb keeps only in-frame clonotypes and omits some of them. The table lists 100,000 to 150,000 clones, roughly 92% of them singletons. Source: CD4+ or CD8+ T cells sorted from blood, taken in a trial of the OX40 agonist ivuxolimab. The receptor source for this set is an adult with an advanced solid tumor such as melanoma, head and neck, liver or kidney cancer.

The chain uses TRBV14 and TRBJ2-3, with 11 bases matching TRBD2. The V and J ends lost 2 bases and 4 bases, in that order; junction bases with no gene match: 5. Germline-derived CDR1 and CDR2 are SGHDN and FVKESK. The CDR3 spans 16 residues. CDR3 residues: CASSQLAGGVADTQYF. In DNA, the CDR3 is TGTGCCAGCAGCCAATTAGCGGGAGGGGTGGCAGATACGCAGTATTTT.

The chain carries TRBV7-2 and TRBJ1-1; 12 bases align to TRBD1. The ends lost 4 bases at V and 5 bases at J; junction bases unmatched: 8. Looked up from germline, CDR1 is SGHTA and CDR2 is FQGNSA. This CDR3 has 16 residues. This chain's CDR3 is CASSSGQGALRTEAFF. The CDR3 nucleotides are TGTGCCAGCAGCTCGGGACAGGGGGCGCTGCGAACTGAAGCTTTCTTT.

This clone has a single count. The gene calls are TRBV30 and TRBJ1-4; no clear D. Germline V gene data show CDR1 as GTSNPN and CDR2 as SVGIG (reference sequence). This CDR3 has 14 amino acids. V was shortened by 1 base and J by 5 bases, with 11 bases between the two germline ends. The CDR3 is CAWSGVGLNEKLFF. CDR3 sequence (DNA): TGTGCCTGGAGTGGGGTAGGCCTAAATGAAAAACTGTTTTTT.

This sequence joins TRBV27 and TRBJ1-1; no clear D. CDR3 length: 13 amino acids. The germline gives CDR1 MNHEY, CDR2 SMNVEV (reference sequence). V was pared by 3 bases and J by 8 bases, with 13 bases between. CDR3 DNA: TGTGCCAGCAGTTTGGTAGGGCCGGTAGAAGCTTTCTTT. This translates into CASSLVGPVEAFF.